This TCR beta chain was documented in a study of cytomegalovirus exposure and HLA in healthy donors. Vbeta (60) and Jbeta (13) primers were used in the PCR. TCRdb keeps only in-frame clones here, not all; method: immunoSEQ multiplex PCR. The profile shows 130,000 to 150,000 clones, around 85% of them singletons. The CDR3 consists of 16 residues. Germline values: CDR1 SGHNT, CDR2 YYREEE (reference sequence). V was cut by 5 bases and J by 1 base, with 17 bases left in between. The V gene is TRBV5-4, the J gene TRBJ2-3; perhaps TRBD2 as D (6 bases). The sequenced sample was PBMCs. This TCR derives from a woman in her forties or fifties in good health and CMV-seropositive. CDR3 sequence reads: CASRRLWWGGTDTQYF. DNA of the CDR3: TGTGCCAGCAGGCGCCTGTGGTGGGGGGGCACAGATACGCAGTATTTT.